These T cell receptor beta chains were read from a single sample in a study of T-cell reconstitution after alpha-beta-depleted transplantation in children. TCRdb reprocessed the PCR reads with MiXCR, giving one entry per CDR3 protein. The table has 700,000 to 950,000 distinct CDR3 sequences, 16% seen once. This material consisted of PBMCs, mostly from graft donor cells, taken 360 days after TCRalphabeta/CD19-depleted stem cell transplant. The origin of the receptors is a male patient between 5 and 17 years old who had a stem cell transplant for acute lymphoblastic leukemia, so the T cells may come from the graft donor. The CDR3 runs from the conserved cysteine through the conserved F or W. The D gene is left open where the match is weak. The size entry is marked missing in some rows and otherwise reads once, few, many or a size class.

j_call d_call clone_size v_call cdr3_aa cdr3_nt
TRBJ1-5 . . TRBV27 CASSLGGQTLYSNQPQHF TGTGCCAGCAGTTTAGGAGGACAGACCCTTTATAGCAATCAGCCCCAGCATTTT
TRBJ1-4 . . TRBV2 CASLRGSSEKLFF TGTGCCAGCTTGAGGGGGTCTAGTGAAAAACTGTTTTTT
TRBJ2-7 . . TRBV20-1 CSARIGLEQYF TGCAGTGCTAGGATAGGGCTCGAGCAGTACTTC
TRBJ2-7 TRBD1 few TRBV7-8 CASSARQGMDYEQYF TGTGCCAGCAGCGCGCGACAGGGAATGGACTACGAGCAGTACTTC
TRBJ2-7 . . TRBV7-8 CASSPQRKHSYEQYF TGTGCCAGCAGCCCCCAGCGCAAACACTCCTACGAGCAGTACTTC
TRBJ2-3 TRBD2 few TRBV20-1 CSAAGGRANTDTQYF TGCAGTGCAGCGGGCGGGAGGGCCAACACAGATACGCAGTATTTT
TRBJ2-5 . few TRBV20-1 CSASWTTKETQYF TGCAGTGCTAGCTGGACTACGAAAGAGACCCAGTACTTC
TRBJ1-1 . few TRBV28 CASSRSFTEAFF TGTGCCAGCAGTCGGTCGTTCACTGAAGCTTTCTTT
TRBJ2-7 . . TRBV5-1 CASRGFGVPFYEQYF TGCGCCAGCAGGGGATTTGGGGTCCCTTTCTACGAGCAGTACTTC
TRBJ2-5 . many TRBV29-1 CSVEEGKETQYF TGCAGCGTTGAAGAGGGGAAAGAGACCCAGTACTTC
TRBJ2-7 TRBD1 few TRBV12-3/TRBV12-4 CASRRATGGLSYEQYF TGTGCCAGCAGGCGAGCGACAGGGGGCCTCTCCTACGAGCAGTACTTC
TRBJ2-1 . . TRBV20-1 CSANVPLRGEQFF TGCAGTGCTAACGTACCCTTACGGGGGGAGCAGTTCTTC
TRBJ2-7 . few TRBV3-1 CASSPLSVAGEQYF TGTGCCAGCAGCCCTCTATCGGTCGCCGGGGAGCAGTACTTC
TRBJ2-7 . . TRBV19 CASSMKQGAPYEQYF TGTGCCAGTAGTATGAAACAGGGAGCGCCCTACGAGCAGTACTTC
TRBJ2-1 TRBD1 few TRBV30 CAWTQQGGQRNEQFF TGTGCCTGGACTCAACAGGGGGGCCAGAGAAATGAGCAGTTCTTC
TRBJ2-3 . few TRBV12-3/TRBV12-4 CASSSGGTADTQYF TGTGCCAGCAGTTCAGGGGGGACGGCAGATACGCAGTATTTT
TRBJ2-7 . few TRBV12-3/TRBV12-4 CASSLGPNRYF TGTGCCAGCAGTTTGGGCCCTAATCGGTACTTC
TRBJ2-2 . . TRBV12-3/TRBV12-4 CASSSWGELFF TGTGCCAGCAGTTCGTGGGGGGAGCTGTTTTTT
TRBJ2-5 . few TRBV12-3/TRBV12-4 CASSLGSLLYRETQYF TGTGCCAGCAGTTTAGGGTCGCTCCTTTACCGGGAGACCCAGTACTTC
TRBJ2-5 TRBD2 few TRBV15 CATSSRASGIWETQYF TGTGCCACCAGCAGCCGGGCTAGCGGGATATGGGAGACCCAGTACTTC
TRBJ1-1 TRBD1 few TRBV9 CASSVRRQGATEAFF TGTGCCAGCAGCGTAAGGAGACAGGGGGCCACTGAAGCTTTCTTT
TRBJ1-2 . . TRBV5-1 CASRGVGPFDRNYGYTF TGCGCCAGCAGAGGAGTCGGGCCCTTCGACAGGAACTATGGCTACACCTTC
TRBJ2-6 . many TRBV5-1 CASSLVRGTSGANVLTF TGCGCCAGCAGCTTGGTTCGGGGGACCTCTGGGGCCAACGTCCTGACTTTC
TRBJ1-3 . . TRBV7-6 CASSDRRTGNTIYF TGTGCCAGCAGCGACAGGAGGACTGGAAACACCATATATTTT
TRBJ2-2 TRBD2 . TRBV2 CATTKTRSGRAFTNTGELFF TGTGCCACCACCAAAACACGATCAGGGAGGGCCTTCACGAACACCGGGGAGCTGTTTTTT
TRBJ2-7 . few TRBV4-1 CASSQKVGISYEQYF TGCGCCAGCAGCCAGAAGGTGGGGATCTCCTACGAGCAGTACTTC
TRBJ2-1 TRBD2 few TRBV9 CASSTSGGVNEQFF TGTGCCAGCAGCACTAGTGGGGGGGTGAATGAGCAGTTCTTC
TRBJ2-1 . few TRBV5-6 CASSLLGGASNEQFF TGTGCCAGCAGCTTGTTGGGGGGCGCATCCAATGAGCAGTTCTTC
TRBJ2-1 . few TRBV7-9 CASSKGADYNEQFF TGTGCCAGCAGTAAAGGAGCGGACTACAATGAGCAGTTCTTC
TRBJ1-1 . . TRBV6-5 CASSYSRHTEAFF TGTGCCAGCAGTTACTCGAGACACACTGAAGCTTTCTTT
TRBJ2-7 TRBD2 many TRBV3-1 CASSQDLGGGPLEQYF TGTGCCAGCAGCCAAGATCTGGGGGGAGGGCCTCTCGAGCAGTACTTC
TRBJ2-5 TRBD1 . TRBV6-5 CASTYSSGGRETQYF TGTGCCAGCACTTACTCGTCAGGGGGCAGAGAGACCCAGTACTTC
TRBJ2-1 TRBD2 . TRBV12-3/TRBV12-4 CASSWGHGGRTNEQFF TGTGCCAGCAGTTGGGGCCACGGCGGGAGGACAAATGAGCAGTTCTTC
TRBJ2-7 . many TRBV5-1 CASRPSAGIYEQYF TGCGCCAGCAGGCCCTCGGCAGGGATCTACGAGCAGTACTTC
TRBJ2-4 TRBD1 few TRBV20-1 CSARGYRGVRAKNIQYF TGCAGTGCTAGAGGTTACAGGGGTGTGCGGGCCAAAAACATTCAGTACTTC
TRBJ2-2 . few TRBV4-1 CASSSPGTGNTGELFF TGCGCCAGCAGCTCCCCCGGGACTGGGAACACCGGGGAGCTGTTTTTT
TRBJ2-5 . few TRBV12-3/TRBV12-4 CASSSYRLQETQYF TGTGCCAGCAGCTCATACAGGCTCCAAGAGACCCAGTACTTC